The T cell receptor (beta chain) under discussion was sequenced for a study of Graves' ophthalmopathy and Graves' hyperthyroidism. Study summary: If no ophthalmopathy appeared within 18 months of follow-up, hyperthyroidism was termed stable.

The CDR3 has 16 residues. The germline V gene encodes CDR1 LNHDA and CDR2 SQIVND (reference sequence). With 0 bases clipped from V and 2 bases from J, the junction kept 3 bases outside the gene matches. For repertoire sequencing, the TCR beta CDR3 regions were amplified from RNA transcripts. A first-round RT-PCR used HTBI primers, followed by a second-round multiplex PCR. MiXCR, run by TCRdb on the multiplex PCR reads, gives a single entry per CDR3 protein. Altogether 450,000 to 600,000 distinct CDR3 sequences are present, 35% to 45% being singletons, with the ten largest covering 3.5% to 5%. A word on this clonotype: No antigen is known for it.

Study-level points and caveats: Most thyroid clonotypes expanded beyond 0.001 frequency were also found in blood. This model predicted ophthalmopathy progression (sensitivity 70% to 71%, specificity around 72%).

The chain employs TRBV19 and TRBJ1-2; 10 bases line up with TRBD1. This clonotype originated in an adult man with Graves' hyperthyroidism. The sequencing sample was made of peripheral blood or thyroid tissue (not recorded which). The CDR3 coding sequence is TGTGCCAGTAGTATAGATGGGACAGGGGTCAACTATGGCTACACCTTC. The encoded protein is CASSIDGTGVNYGYTF. Full variable domain (missing parts from reference TRBV19 and TRBJ1-2): DGGITQSPKYLFRKEGQNVTLSCEQNLNHDAMYWYRQDPGQGLRLIYYSQIVNDFQKGDIAEGYSVSREKKESFPLTVTSAQKNPTAFYLCASSIDGTGVNYGYTFGSGTRLTVV.